Following are 18 T cell receptor beta chains from one sample sequenced in a study of T cells in Graves' hyperthyroidism and ophthalmopathy. Authors of the study amplified TCR beta CDR3 regions from RNA transcripts. TCR CDR3 regions were first amplified by RT-PCR with HTBI primers. A single record per CDR3 protein comes from TCRdb applying MiXCR to the multiplex PCR reads. The repertoire holds approximately 410,000 distinct CDR3 sequences, roughly 14% seen once, with around 13% in the top ten. The sample was blood. All receptors derive from a man aged 18 to 30 with Graves' ophthalmopathy.

This clonotype was counted ten times or more. The genes are TRBV27 and TRBJ2-5; the D gene is possibly TRBD2 (5 bases). The CDR3 loop spans 14 amino acids. Per germline, CDR1 MNHEY and CDR2 SMNVEV (reference sequence). V was cut by 3 bases and J by 5 bases, with 13 bases left in between. This CDR3 reads CASSLVGLWETQYF. The CDR3 nucleotides read TGTGCCAGCAGTTTGGTAGGACTGTGGGAGACCCAGTACTTC.

This clonotype was observed at least ten times. V usage is TRBV12-3 or TRBV12-4 and J usage is TRBJ2-1; TRBD2 agrees at 9 bases. V dropped 5 bases and J dropped 6; count of bases not matched to a gene: 2. CDR3 size: 13 residues. CDR3 in DNA: TGTGCCAGCAGTGGCGGGAGGGCCAATGAGCAGTTCTTC. Residues: CASSGGRANEQFF.

In its sample, this clonotype was seen a few times. The genes are TRBV11-2 and TRBJ2-2; 15 nucleotides line up with TRBD2. Germline trimming cut 6 bases from V and 6 bases from J; bases unmatched to any gene: 2. Per the germline V gene, CDR1 is SGHAT and CDR2 is FQNNGV. The length of the CDR3 is 15 residues. CDR3 in DNA: TGTGCCAGCAGGGGGACTAGCGGGGGGTCCGGGGAGCTGTTTTTT. Translation gives CASRGTSGGSGELFF.

This clonotype showed up just a few times. This chain joins TRBV7-9 and TRBJ2-3, with 8 bases identical to TRBD2. CDR1 and CDR2 from the germline V gene are SEHNR and FQNEAQ (reference sequence). CDR3 length: 14 amino acids. V shed 7 bases, J shed 2 bases, and the junction held 5 bases outside the gene matches. The CDR3 loop reads CASKLAVSTDTQYF. As DNA, the CDR3 is TGTGCCAGCAAACTAGCGGTTTCCACAGATACGCAGTATTTT.

The chain has TRBV5-8 and TRBJ2-1; TRBD1 might be the D (6 bases). The V and J ends lost 0 bases and 6 bases respectively, with 10 bases between them. Germline V gives CDR1 SGHTS, CDR2 YDEGEE. The CDR3 is 14 residues long. The DNA of the CDR3 is TGTGCCAGCAGCTTGGATGTGGGGGCCAATGAGCAGTTCTTC. It translates to CASSLDVGANEQFF.

This chain uses TRBV6-5 with TRBJ2-3; 9 positions agree with TRBD2. V lost 0 bases and J lost 2; bases outside the gene matches: 6. Germline V lookup: CDR1 MNHEY, CDR2 SVGAGI. The CDR3 is made up of 17 amino acids. CDR3 nucleotides: TGTGCCAGCAGTTACTCGCCGACTAGCGGACCCACAGATACGCAGTATTTT. It is translated as CASSYSPTSGPTDTQYF.

The gene calls are TRBV27 and TRBJ2-7; D possibly corresponds to TRBD1 (6 bases). Germline CDR1 and CDR2: MNHEY and SMNVEV (reference sequence). The CDR3 spans 13 residues. V was clipped by 7 bases and J by 6 bases, with 16 bases between them. CDR3 in amino acids: CASTQSGGGEQYF. CDR3 in DNA: TGTGCCAGCACCCAGTCTGGGGGCGGCGAGCAGTACTTC.

This clonotype was seen many times. V and J are TRBV7-2 and TRBJ2-1; D not certain. Trimming cost V 1 base and J 0 bases, with 10 bases left between them. The V gene's germline CDR1 is SGHTA and CDR2 FQGNSA. The CDR3 covers 16 residues. For the CDR3, the DNA is TGTGCCAGCAGCTTAGAGGGCAGCATCTCCTACAATGAGCAGTTCTTC. Translation: CASSLEGSISYNEQFF.

This clonotype has at least ten counts. The V call is TRBV10-2, the J call TRBJ1-5, with 10 bases identical to TRBD1. Germline trimming cut 3 bases from V and 3 bases from J; bases unmatched to any gene: 5. Germline-derived CDR1 and CDR2 are WSHSY and SAAADI. This CDR3 has 16 residues. The CDR3: CASSDWTGGNNQPQHF. CDR3 DNA: TGCGCCAGCAGTGATTGGACAGGGGGGAACAATCAGCCCCAGCATTTT.

The rearrangement joins TRBV30 to TRBJ1-1, with D possibly TRBD1 on 5 matching bases. The V gene's germline CDR1 is GTSNPN and CDR2 SVGIG (reference sequence). Trimming removed 0 bases from V and 12 bases from J, with 20 bases in between. CDR3 length: 14 amino acids. Written as DNA, the CDR3 is TGTGCCTGGAGTGTACAGACGGGGCTTGAGAAAACTTTCTTT. Translated: CAWSVQTGLEKTFF.

The gene calls are TRBV24-1 and TRBJ2-3; D is ambiguous. V lost 4 bases and J lost 1, with 11 bases in between. Germline V gives CDR1 KGHDR, CDR2 SFDVKD. This CDR3 is built from 15 residues. CDR3 amino acids: CATSERGSGTDTQYF. CDR3 in DNA: TGTGCCACCAGTGAGAGAGGTTCCGGCACAGATACGCAGTATTTT.

This clonotype was found many times. The chain has TRBV12-3 or TRBV12-4 and TRBJ2-5; 8 bases fit TRBD1. The ends lost 4 bases at V and 2 bases at J; junction bases unmatched: 9. The CDR3 loop spans 16 amino acids. CDR3 in DNA: TGTGCCAGCAGTTCCCCACAGGGGGGTGGGCAAGAGACCCAGTACTTC. This codes for CASSSPQGGGQETQYF.

This clonotype was picked up many times. The chain couples TRBV12-3 or TRBV12-4 to TRBJ2-1; 9 nucleotides line up with TRBD2. With 6 bases clipped from V and 9 bases from J, the junction kept 6 bases outside the gene matches. The CDR3 sequence is 13 residues long. The CDR3 here is CASSPGTSSEQFF. The CDR3 nucleotides are TGTGCCAGCAGCCCCGGGACTAGCTCTGAGCAGTTCTTC.

J is TRBJ2-3 and V is TRBV6-1; D might be TRBD2 (5 bases). Germline V gives CDR1 MNHNS, CDR2 SASEGT. Trimming left V 5 bases short and J 4 bases short, with 13 bases between. This CDR3 has 14 residues. The CDR3 here is CASSYGSTADTQYF. CDR3 nucleotides: TGTGCCAGCAGTTATGGGAGTACCGCAGATACGCAGTATTTT.

The gene calls are TRBV25-1 and TRBJ2-7; TRBD1 might be the D (5 bases). This CDR3 region has 14 residues. The V gene lost 3 bases and the J gene lost 6 bases, with 15 bases spanning the gap. Germline lookup yields CDR1 MGHDK and CDR2 SYGVNS. The CDR3 DNA reads as TGTGCCAGCAGTGAGGACACCACCTCACCCGAGCAGTACTTC. Its protein product is CASSEDTTSPEQYF.

In its sample, this clonotype was seen many times. The V and J genes are TRBV11-3 and TRBJ2-2; D possibly uses TRBD1 or TRBD2 (5 bases each). V gave up 5 bases and J gave up 8 bases, with 12 bases separating them. The CDR3 is 13 amino acids. CDR1 SGHNT and CDR2 YENEEA come from the germline V gene. CDR3 nucleotides: TGTGCCAGCAGCAGGGGATGGGAGGGGGAGCTGTTTTTT. This codes for CASSRGWEGELFF.

This clonotype was picked up a small number of times. Germline is not matched at one junction end, which may reflect a read error. The rearrangement links TRBV15 to TRBJ2-3; 9 nucleotides match TRBD2. This CDR3 contains 15 residues. Germline V lookup: CDR1 LNHNV, CDR2 YYDKDF (reference sequence). The DNA of the CDR3 is TGTGCCACCGCCACGCAGGGGACTAGCAGAGATACGCAGTATTTT. It codes for CATATQGTSRDTQYF.

This clonotype has ten or more counts. The chain carries TRBV11-1 and TRBJ2-1; 7 bases are shared with TRBD2. Looked up from germline, CDR1 is SGHAT and CDR2 is FQDESV (reference sequence). V dropped 4 bases and J dropped 3; count of bases not matched to a gene: 3. The CDR3 consists of 14 residues. As DNA, the CDR3 is TGTGCCAGCAGCTCCCAGCGGGACTACAATGAGCAGTTCTTC. It translates to CASSSQRDYNEQFF.